A single T cell receptor beta chain is shown here with its context. Its target antigen remains unknown. Base qualities are not recorded, but no much larger clone differs from it by a single base. One collaborating source in Seattle enrolled patients during active infection and followed them longitudinally through the course of disease. The collaborating institutions used their own protocols to collect whole blood in K2EDTA tubes. For TCRbeta analysis, collaborator samples were shipped as frozen whole blood, as isolated PBMCs, or as DNA extracted from either sample type. The sample is drawn from a study of blood T cell repertoires in COVID-19 (dated by TCRdb to between 2020 and 2021). For the wider study: The collaborator samples originated in the United States, Italy and Spain and spanned the acute and convalescent phases of COVID-19. Where available, HLA class I and class II types were taken from metadata supplied by the sample provider and were not determined by assay-based typing. The repertoires were released in a freely available public database intended as a resource for research on the immune response to SARS-CoV-2. Samples were obtained from the ongoing ImmuneRACE study (first 160 participants) and from 1,254 subjects provided by 6 global collaborators. Subjects who had been exposed to COVID-19, were actively infected with it, or had recovered from it provided the deeply sampled blood TCRbeta repertoires that made up the dataset. The prospective study material was composed of cDNA or gDNA derived from T cells, B-cell-depleted T cells, or PBMCs. Sample metadata almost always included a de-identified subject ID, COVID-19 status, age in years and sex.

Study-wide findings and limitations: The quantity of clinical and demographic metadata differed by source and by participant and was supplied without curation.

TCRbeta CDR3 regions were amplified from genomic DNA by means of the immunoSEQ Assay, a bias-controlled multiplex PCR. For the original study's pipeline: Nucleated cell counts per sample were estimated from amplification of reference gene primers within the assay. To quantify the absolute abundance of each unique TCRbeta CDR3 rearrangement, sequence reads were collapsed and filtered. For each sample, productive Simpson clonality was calculated by taking the square root of Simpson's diversity index across productive rearrangements. This immuneACCESS table, as held by TCRdb, lists in-frame sequences with V and J called but not all clones. Of the missing ones, under half trace to an unresolved V gene in checked studies; the others have no known cause. V, J and clone size reflect that table, while D and trimming were determined from the DNA. Within this sample are some 290,000 clones, with about 90% of them counted one time only. The top ten clones comprise around 10% of the sample.

Source material: peripheral blood. This receptor was obtained from a young woman with COVID-19, enrolled during active disease.

Here is the DNA: TGTGCCAGCAGTAGGGCAGCAAGGGACTCGGATGAAGCTTTCTTT. This is translated as CASSRAARDSDEAFF. The chain is made from TRBV2 and TRBJ1-1, with TRBD1 tentatively as D gene (5 bases match). The CDR3 contains 15 residues, cysteine and phenylalanine counted. Only the CDR3 DNA is retained, 45 bases long and in frame from the first base. V drops 5 bases and J drops 7 bases, leaving 20 bases in between. CDR1 and CDR2 (SNHLY, FYNNEI) derive from the germline V gene.